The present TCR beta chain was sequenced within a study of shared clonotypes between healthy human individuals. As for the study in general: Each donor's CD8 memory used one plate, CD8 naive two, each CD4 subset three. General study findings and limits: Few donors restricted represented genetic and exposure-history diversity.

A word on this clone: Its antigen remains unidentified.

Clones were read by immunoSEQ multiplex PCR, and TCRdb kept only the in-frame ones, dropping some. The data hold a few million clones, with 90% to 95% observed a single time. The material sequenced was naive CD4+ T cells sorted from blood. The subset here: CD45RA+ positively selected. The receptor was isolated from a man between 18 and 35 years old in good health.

The CDR3 nucleotides read TGCACCAGCAGCGTAAAGGGATGGTCCTATAATTCACCCCTCCACTTT. Translating it yields CTSSVKGWSYNSPLHF. This chain links TRBV1 with TRBJ1-6. TRBV1 is noted as a pseudogene. This CDR3 is built from 16 residues.